These T cell receptor beta chains were read from a single sample in a study of human T cells and chemical hapten exposure. MiXCR was run by TCRdb on the RACE reads, yielding one entry per CDR3 protein. The table lists tens of thousands of distinct CDR3 sequences, around 10% of them singletons, with 6.8% in the top ten. The sample was whole blood, taken in connection with sensitization to the hapten diphenylcyclopropenone (DPC). All receptors derive from a woman aged 45-60 years with alopecia areata. Some clones in this sample may be carry-over from other donors' samples. The CDR3 runs from the conserved cysteine through the conserved F or W. D genes are given only for firm matches. A clone size is listed for some rows: how often the clone was seen (once, few, many), or a class if it is expanded.

J: TRBJ1-1; D: .; V: TRBV11-2; size: .; DNA: TGTGCCAGCAGCTCGTCCGTAGGCACTGAAGCTTTCTTT; CDR3: CASSSSVGTEAFF
J: TRBJ2-3; D: TRBD1; V: TRBV5-1; size: .; DNA: TGCGCCAGCAGCTCTGAGCCGGGACAGCATACGCAGTATTTT; CDR3: CASSSEPGQHTQYF
J: TRBJ2-2; D: .; V: TRBV24-1; size: .; DNA: TGTGCCACCAGTGATTTGCGCGCCAGGGATACCGGGGAGCTGTTTTTT; CDR3: CATSDLRARDTGELFF
J: TRBJ2-7; D: TRBD2; V: TRBV3-1; size: few; DNA: TGTGCCAGCAGCCACGGACTAGCGATTCCTTCCGAGCAGTACTTC; CDR3: CASSHGLAIPSEQYF
J: TRBJ2-1; D: TRBD2; V: TRBV6-5; size: few; DNA: TGTGCCAGCAGGGTCTTGGCGGGAGCCTCCAATGAGCAGTTCTTC; CDR3: CASRVLAGASNEQFF
J: TRBJ1-1; D: .; V: TRBV20-1; size: many; DNA: TGCAGTGCTGCCCGGACACCCGAGGACACTGAAGCTTTCTTT; CDR3: CSAARTPEDTEAFF
J: TRBJ1-2; D: .; V: TRBV12-3/TRBV12-4; size: .; DNA: TGTGCCAGCACCCCTTCCGGCCGCTATGGCTACACCTTC; CDR3: CASTPSGRYGYTF
J: TRBJ1-5; D: .; V: TRBV20-1; size: .; DNA: TGCAGTGCCGGAACTGGGAATCAGCCCCAGCATTTT; CDR3: CSAGTGNQPQHF
J: TRBJ2-2; D: .; V: TRBV2; size: many; DNA: TGTGCCAGCAGGTCCACCGGGGAGCTGTTTTTT; CDR3: CASRSTGELFF
J: TRBJ2-3; D: TRBD2; V: TRBV12-3/TRBV12-4; size: many; DNA: TGTGCCAGCAGTCTCGTAGCGGGAGTGGGCACAGATACGCAGTATTTT; CDR3: CASSLVAGVGTDTQYF
J: TRBJ2-1; D: TRBD2; V: TRBV20-1; size: .; DNA: TGCAGTGCTAGAGAAGGAGCGGGAGGGGTCGATGAGCAGTTCTTC; CDR3: CSAREGAGGVDEQFF
J: TRBJ2-1; D: TRBD2; V: TRBV12-3/TRBV12-4; size: many; DNA: TGTGCCAGCAGTTTACTAGCGGGGTACAATGAGCAGTTCTTC; CDR3: CASSLLAGYNEQFF
J: TRBJ1-4; D: .; V: TRBV10-3; size: many; DNA: TGTGCCATATCGCCATCAACTAATGAAAAACTGTTTTTT; CDR3: CAISPSTNEKLFF
J: TRBJ2-2; D: TRBD2; V: TRBV5-1; size: few; DNA: TGCGCCAGCAGCTCCGCCCTGATTGTTAGCGGGAGGGCCACCGGGGAGCTGTTTTTT; CDR3: CASSSALIVSGRATGELFF
J: TRBJ1-3; D: .; V: TRBV29-1; size: many; DNA: TGCAGCGTTGAAGGAGGTCCGGGGCGCGGAAACACCATATATTTT; CDR3: CSVEGGPGRGNTIYF
J: TRBJ1-1; D: .; V: TRBV19; size: .; DNA: TGTGCCAGTAGTATGGGGGACACTGAAGCTTTCTTT; CDR3: CASSMGDTEAFF
J: TRBJ2-7; D: .; V: TRBV10-3; size: many; DNA: TGTGCCATCAGAGACAGCCTCCGGAACGAGCAGTACTTC; CDR3: CAIRDSLRNEQYF
J: TRBJ1-5; D: .; V: TRBV19; size: many; DNA: TGTGCCAGTATGGAGTGGGGTAGCAATCAGCCCCAGCATTTT; CDR3: CASMEWGSNQPQHF
J: TRBJ1-1; D: .; V: TRBV30; size: .; DNA: TGTGCCACTACGGGGCGAGGGTTGGACACTGAAGCTTTCTTT; CDR3: CATTGRGLDTEAFF
J: TRBJ2-3; D: TRBD2; V: TRBV5-1; size: many; DNA: TGCGCCAGCAGCTTGGAGGGGCGACTAGCGGGAGATTTAGATACGCAGTATTTT; CDR3: CASSLEGRLAGDLDTQYF
J: TRBJ2-7; D: .; V: TRBV28; size: .; DNA: TGTGCCAGCAGTTTACCAGCCGCAGTCTACGAGCAGTACTTC; CDR3: CASSLPAAVYEQYF
J: TRBJ1-1; D: .; V: TRBV18; size: few; DNA: TGTGCCAGCTCACAGGGACGGCAGAACACTGAAGCTTTCTTT; CDR3: CASSQGRQNTEAFF
J: TRBJ1-4; D: .; V: TRBV6-6; size: .; DNA: TGTGCCAGCAGTTACTCGAAGGGACCGAATAATGAAAAACTGTTTTTT; CDR3: CASSYSKGPNNEKLFF
J: TRBJ2-7; D: .; V: TRBV5-1; size: many; DNA: TGCGCCAGCAGCTTTACGGAGGCACGTTCTCGCGAGCAGTACTTC; CDR3: CASSFTEARSREQYF
J: TRBJ1-3; D: .; V: TRBV10-3; size: .; DNA: TGTGCCACGGGGACCGCGACTGGAAACACCATATATTTT; CDR3: CATGTATGNTIYF
J: TRBJ2-7; D: TRBD1; V: TRBV7-9; size: few; DNA: TGTGCCAGCAGCTTAATGTTACAGGACAGGGGTCCTACGGTGCAGTACTTC; CDR3: CASSLMLQDRGPTVQYF
J: TRBJ2-7; D: .; V: TRBV7-9; size: few; DNA: TGTGCCAGCAGCCCGGACTCCTTAACTTACGAGCAGTACTTC; CDR3: CASSPDSLTYEQYF
J: TRBJ1-5; D: TRBD1; V: TRBV28; size: many; DNA: TGTGCCAGCAGTTTATCCTGGACAGGAGGGAGCAATCAGCCCCAGCATTTT; CDR3: CASSLSWTGGSNQPQHF
J: TRBJ1-6; D: TRBD1; V: TRBV20-1; size: .; DNA: TGCAGTGCTTCGACAGGGAGCTCCTATAATTCACCCCTCCACTTT; CDR3: CSASTGSSYNSPLHF
J: TRBJ1-2; D: .; V: TRBV30; size: many; DNA: TGTGCCTCCGACACAACAGGCGCCAACTATGGCTACACCTTC; CDR3: CASDTTGANYGYTF
J: TRBJ2-1; D: TRBD2; V: TRBV14; size: many; DNA: TGTGCCAGCAGCCCACTCACTAGCGGGAGGCCGTCAAATGAGCAGTTCTTC; CDR3: CASSPLTSGRPSNEQFF
J: TRBJ2-1; D: TRBD2; V: TRBV24-1; size: .; DNA: TGTGCCACCAGTGATTTGAAGGCGGGAGGGGTCAATGAGCAGTTCTTC; CDR3: CATSDLKAGGVNEQFF
J: TRBJ2-1; D: TRBD2; V: TRBV4-1; size: .; DNA: TGCGCCAGCAGCCTCGGGACTAGCGGGAGGGGGAATGAGCAGTTCTTC; CDR3: CASSLGTSGRGNEQFF
J: TRBJ2-1; D: .; V: TRBV20-1; size: .; DNA: TGCAGTGCTAGAGATCCCTCCGGGGTCGAATACAATGAGCAGTTCTTC; CDR3: CSARDPSGVEYNEQFF
J: TRBJ2-3; D: .; V: TRBV2; size: .; DNA: TGTGCCAGCGAAACGGGATTTGGAGATACGCAGTATTTT; CDR3: CASETGFGDTQYF
J: TRBJ2-1; D: .; V: TRBV7-9; size: many; DNA: TGTGCCAGCAGTCAGGACTCTGATGAGCAGTTCTTC; CDR3: CASSQDSDEQFF
J: TRBJ2-1; D: .; V: TRBV18; size: many; DNA: TGTGCCAGCTCACCATACCTGTCGGGAACCGGCAATGAGCAGTTCTTC; CDR3: CASSPYLSGTGNEQFF
J: TRBJ1-2; D: .; V: TRBV21-1; size: few; DNA: TGTGCCAGCAGCAAGCTACCTTACAAGGATGGCTACACCTTC; CDR3: CASSKLPYKDGYTF
J: TRBJ1-1; D: .; V: TRBV29-1; size: many; DNA: TGCAGCGTCGCGACAGCTGTGAACACTGAAGCTTTCTTT; CDR3: CSVATAVNTEAFF
J: TRBJ2-4; D: TRBD2; V: TRBV7-8; size: .; DNA: TGTGCCAGCAGCCAAACCAGACTAGCGGGAGGCCGGTTAGCCAAAAACATTCAGTACTTC; CDR3: CASSQTRLAGGRLAKNIQYF
J: TRBJ2-7; D: TRBD2; V: TRBV5-6; size: many; DNA: TGTGCCAGCAGCTTGTGGCGGGAGGGCCTGTACGAGCAGTACTTC; CDR3: CASSLWREGLYEQYF
J: TRBJ2-7; D: .; V: TRBV5-1; size: many; DNA: TGCGCCAGCAGCCAGGATATCCGGGCCACCTACGAGCAGTACTTC; CDR3: CASSQDIRATYEQYF
J: TRBJ1-1; D: TRBD1; V: TRBV7-6; size: few; DNA: TGTGCCAGCAGCTCCGGGACAGGACGAAACAGGGAAGCTTTCTTT; CDR3: CASSSGTGRNREAFF